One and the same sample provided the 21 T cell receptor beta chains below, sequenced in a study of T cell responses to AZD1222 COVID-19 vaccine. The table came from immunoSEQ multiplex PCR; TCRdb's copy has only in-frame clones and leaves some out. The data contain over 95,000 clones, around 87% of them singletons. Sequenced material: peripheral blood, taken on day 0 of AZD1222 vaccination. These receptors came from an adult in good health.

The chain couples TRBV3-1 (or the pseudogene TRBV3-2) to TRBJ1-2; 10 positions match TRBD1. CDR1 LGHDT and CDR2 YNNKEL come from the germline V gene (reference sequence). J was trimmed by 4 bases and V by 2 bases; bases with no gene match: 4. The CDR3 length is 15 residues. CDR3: CASSQLDRGLYGYTF. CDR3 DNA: TGTGCCAGCAGCCAACTCGACAGGGGGCTCTATGGCTACACCTTC.

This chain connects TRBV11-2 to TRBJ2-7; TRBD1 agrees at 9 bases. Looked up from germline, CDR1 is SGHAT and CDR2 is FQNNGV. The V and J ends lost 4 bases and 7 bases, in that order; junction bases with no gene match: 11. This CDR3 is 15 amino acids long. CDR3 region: CASSSPLQGAREQYF. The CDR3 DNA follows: TGTGCCAGCAGCTCACCTTTACAGGGGGCACGGGAGCAGTACTTC.

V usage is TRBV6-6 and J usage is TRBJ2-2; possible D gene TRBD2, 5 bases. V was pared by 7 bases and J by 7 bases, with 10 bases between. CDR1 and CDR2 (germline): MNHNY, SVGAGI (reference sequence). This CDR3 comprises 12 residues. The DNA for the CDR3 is TGTGCCAGCAAAGGAGGTGACGGGGAGCTGTTTTTT. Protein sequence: CASKGGDGELFF.

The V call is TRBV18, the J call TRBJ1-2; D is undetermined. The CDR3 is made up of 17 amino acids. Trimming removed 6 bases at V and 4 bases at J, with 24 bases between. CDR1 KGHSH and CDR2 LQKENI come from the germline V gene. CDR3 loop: CASSVLDPTASVYGYTF. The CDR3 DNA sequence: TGTGCCAGCTCGGTTTTGGACCCGACTGCTAGTGTCTATGGCTACACCTTC.

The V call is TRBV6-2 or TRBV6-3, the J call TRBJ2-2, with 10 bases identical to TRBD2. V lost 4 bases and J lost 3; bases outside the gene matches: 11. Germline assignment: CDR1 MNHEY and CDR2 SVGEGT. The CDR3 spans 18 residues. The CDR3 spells CASSLIASGSFDTGELFF. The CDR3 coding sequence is TGTGCCAGCAGTTTGATTGCTAGCGGGAGTTTTGACACCGGGGAGCTGTTTTTT.

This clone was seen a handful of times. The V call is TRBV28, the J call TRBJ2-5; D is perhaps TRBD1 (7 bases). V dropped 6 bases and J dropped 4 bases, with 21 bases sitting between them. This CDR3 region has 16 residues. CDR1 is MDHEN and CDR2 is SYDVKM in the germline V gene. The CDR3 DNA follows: TGTGCCAGCAGGGCGCGATTCAGGGGGAGGCCAGAGACCCAGTACTTC. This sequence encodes CASRARFRGRPETQYF. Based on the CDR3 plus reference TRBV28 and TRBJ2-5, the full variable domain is DVKVTQSSRYLVKRTGEKVFLECVQDMDHENMFWYRQDPGLGLRLIYFSYDVKMKEKGDIPEGYSVSREKKERFSLILESASTNQTSMYLCASRARFRGRPETQYFGPGTRLLVL.

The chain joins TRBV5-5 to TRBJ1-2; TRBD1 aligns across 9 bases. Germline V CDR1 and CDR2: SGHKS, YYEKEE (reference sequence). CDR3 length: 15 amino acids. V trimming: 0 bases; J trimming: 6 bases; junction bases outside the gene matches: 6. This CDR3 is CASSLAGTGTDGYTF. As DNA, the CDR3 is TGTGCCAGCAGCTTGGCCGGGACAGGGACGGATGGCTACACCTTC.

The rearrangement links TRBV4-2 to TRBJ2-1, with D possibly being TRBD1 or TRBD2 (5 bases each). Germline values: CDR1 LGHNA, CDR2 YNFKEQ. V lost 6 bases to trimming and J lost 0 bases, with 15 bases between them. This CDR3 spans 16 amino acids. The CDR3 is CASSRAGTGSYNEQFF. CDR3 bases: TGTGCCAGCAGTCGCGCCGGGACCGGCTCCTACAATGAGCAGTTCTTC.

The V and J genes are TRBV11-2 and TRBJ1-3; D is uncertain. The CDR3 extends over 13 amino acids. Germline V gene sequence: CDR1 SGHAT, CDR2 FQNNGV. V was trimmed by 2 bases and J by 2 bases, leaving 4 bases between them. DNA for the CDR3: TGTGCCAGCAGCTTAAGCGCTGGAAACACCATATATTTT. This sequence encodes CASSLSAGNTIYF.

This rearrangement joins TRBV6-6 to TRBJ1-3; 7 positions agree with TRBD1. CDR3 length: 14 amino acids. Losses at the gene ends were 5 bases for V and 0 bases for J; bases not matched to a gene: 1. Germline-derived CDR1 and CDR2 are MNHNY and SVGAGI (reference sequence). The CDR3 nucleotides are TGTGCCAGCAGTGGACAGGTCTCTGGAAACACCATATATTTT. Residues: CASSGQVSGNTIYF.

The DNA for the CDR3 is TGTGCCAGCAGTTTCGCGAGGGGCCAATCCTACGAGCAGTACTTC. It translates to CASSFARGQSYEQYF. The chain uses TRBV28 and TRBJ2-7; either TRBD1 or TRBD2 may supply D (5 bases each). From germline, CDR1 is MDHEN and CDR2 SYDVKM. Trimming cost V 3 bases and J 1 base, with 13 bases left between them. This CDR3 spans 15 amino acids.

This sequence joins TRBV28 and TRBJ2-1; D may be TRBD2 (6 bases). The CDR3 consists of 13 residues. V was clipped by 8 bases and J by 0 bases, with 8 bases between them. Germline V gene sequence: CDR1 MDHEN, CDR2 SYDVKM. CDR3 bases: TGTGCCAGCGGGAGGAACTCCTACAATGAGCAGTTCTTC. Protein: CASGRNSYNEQFF.

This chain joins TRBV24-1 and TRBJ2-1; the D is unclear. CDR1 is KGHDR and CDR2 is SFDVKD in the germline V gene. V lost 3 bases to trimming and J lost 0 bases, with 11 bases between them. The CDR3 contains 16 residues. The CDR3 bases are TGTGCCACCAGTGATCCGGGCCCGAGCTCCTACAATGAGCAGTTCTTC. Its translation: CATSDPGPSSYNEQFF.

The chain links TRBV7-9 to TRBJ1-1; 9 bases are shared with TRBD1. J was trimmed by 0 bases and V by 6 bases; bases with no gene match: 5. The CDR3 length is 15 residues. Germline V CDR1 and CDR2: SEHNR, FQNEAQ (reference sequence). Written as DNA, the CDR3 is TGTGCCAGCAGGAGGGACAGGGCCTTGAACACTGAAGCTTTCTTT. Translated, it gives CASRRDRALNTEAFF.

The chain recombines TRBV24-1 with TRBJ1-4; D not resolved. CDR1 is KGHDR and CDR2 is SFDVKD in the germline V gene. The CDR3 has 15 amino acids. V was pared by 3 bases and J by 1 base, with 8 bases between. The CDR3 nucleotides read TGTGCCACCAGTGATCCGCGCGGAACTAATGAAAAACTGTTTTTT. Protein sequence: CATSDPRGTNEKLFF.

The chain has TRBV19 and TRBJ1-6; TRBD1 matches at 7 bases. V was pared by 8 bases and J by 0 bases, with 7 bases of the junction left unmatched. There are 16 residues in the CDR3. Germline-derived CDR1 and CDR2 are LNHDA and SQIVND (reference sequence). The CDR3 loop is CASQDRSSSYNSPLHF. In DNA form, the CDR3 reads TGTGCCAGTCAGGACAGGTCGAGCTCCTATAATTCACCCCTCCACTTT. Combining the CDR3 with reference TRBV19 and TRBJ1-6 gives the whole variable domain DGGITQSPKYLFRKEGQNVTLSCEQNLNHDAMYWYRQDPGQGLRLIYYSQIVNDFQKGDIAEGYSVSREKKESFPLTVTSAQKNPTAFYLCASQDRSSSYNSPLHFGNGTRLTVT.

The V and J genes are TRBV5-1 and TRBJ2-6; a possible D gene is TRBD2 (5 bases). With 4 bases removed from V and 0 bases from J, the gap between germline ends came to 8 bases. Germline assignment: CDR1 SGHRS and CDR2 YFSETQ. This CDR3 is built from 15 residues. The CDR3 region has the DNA TGCGCCAGCAGCGCTGGGAGCTCTGGGGCCAACGTCCTGACTTTC. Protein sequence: CASSAGSSGANVLTF.

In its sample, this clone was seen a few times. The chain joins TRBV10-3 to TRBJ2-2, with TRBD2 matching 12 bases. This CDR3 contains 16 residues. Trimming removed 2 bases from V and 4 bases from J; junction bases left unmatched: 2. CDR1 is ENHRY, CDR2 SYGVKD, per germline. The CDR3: CAISERTSGITGELFF. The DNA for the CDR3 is TGTGCCATCAGTGAGCGGACTAGCGGGATCACCGGGGAGCTGTTTTTT.

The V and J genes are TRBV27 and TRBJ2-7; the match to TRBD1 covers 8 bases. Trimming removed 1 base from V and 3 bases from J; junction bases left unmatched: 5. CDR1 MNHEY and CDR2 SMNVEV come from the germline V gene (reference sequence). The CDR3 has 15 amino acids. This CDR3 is CASSLYQGANYEQYF. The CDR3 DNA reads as TGTGCCAGCAGTTTATACCAGGGGGCGAACTACGAGCAGTACTTC.

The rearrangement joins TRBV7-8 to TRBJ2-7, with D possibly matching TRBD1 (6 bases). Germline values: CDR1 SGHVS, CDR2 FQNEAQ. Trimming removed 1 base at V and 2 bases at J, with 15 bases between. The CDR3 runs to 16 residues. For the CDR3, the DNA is TGTGCCAGCAGCTTAGGAGGGCAGGGGAAGACCTACGAGCAGTACTTC. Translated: CASSLGGQGKTYEQYF.

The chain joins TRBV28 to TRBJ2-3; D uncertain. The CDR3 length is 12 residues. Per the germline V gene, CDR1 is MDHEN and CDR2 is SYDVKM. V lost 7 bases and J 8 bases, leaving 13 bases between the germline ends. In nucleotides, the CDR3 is TGTGCCAGCAAGCCCCCATCGAGTACGCAGTATTTT. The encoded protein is CASKPPSSTQYF.